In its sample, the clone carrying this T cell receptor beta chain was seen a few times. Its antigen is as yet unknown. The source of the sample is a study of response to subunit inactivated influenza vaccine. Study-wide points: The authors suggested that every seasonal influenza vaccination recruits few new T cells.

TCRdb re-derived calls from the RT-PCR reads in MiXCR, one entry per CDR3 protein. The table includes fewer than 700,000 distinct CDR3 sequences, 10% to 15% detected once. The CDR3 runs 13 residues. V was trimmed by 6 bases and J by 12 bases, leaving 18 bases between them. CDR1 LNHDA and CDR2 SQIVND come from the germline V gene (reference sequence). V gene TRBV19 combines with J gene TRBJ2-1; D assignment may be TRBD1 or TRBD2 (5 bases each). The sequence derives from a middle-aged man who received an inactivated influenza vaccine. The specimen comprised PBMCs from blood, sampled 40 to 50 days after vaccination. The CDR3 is CASSTGPLGGQFF. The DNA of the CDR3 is TGTGCCAGTAGCACGGGGCCTTTGGGCGGGCAGTTCTTC.